This is a list of T cell receptor beta chains from one sample in a study of blood T cell repertoires in COVID-19. Here immunoSEQ multiplex PCR was the method, and the copy in TCRdb shows in-frame clones only, minus some. The top ten clones hold 6.5% to 9% of a sample with roughly 140,000 clones, roughly 88% of them seen once. The sample consisted of peripheral blood. These receptors all come from a woman aged 45-59 years in a cohort sampled during active or convalescent COVID-19. Each CDR3 is given with its conserved first and last residue. The order of the fields is CDR3 DNA, CDR3 protein, D gene, clone size, V gene, J gene. The D gene is left open where the match is weak. Size values are once, few and many counts, or a class for expanded clones, and some rows have none.

CDR3 DNA: TGCAGTGCTCAGGCTACCTACGAGCAGTACTTC
CDR3 protein: CSAQATYEQYF
D gene: NA
clone size: few
V gene: TRBV20-1
J gene: TRBJ2-7

CDR3 DNA: TGTGCCAGTAGTTCTGGGACAACCTCGGACACCGGGGAGCTGTTTTTT
CDR3 protein: CASSSGTTSDTGELFF
D gene: NA
clone size: NA
V gene: TRBV19
J gene: TRBJ2-2

CDR3 DNA: TGTGCCAGTAGTATAGATCCAGGAGGGACCGTTAATGAAAAACTGTTTTTT
CDR3 protein: CASSIDPGGTVNEKLFF
D gene: NA
clone size: NA
V gene: TRBV19
J gene: TRBJ1-4

CDR3 DNA: TGTGCCAGCAGCTTAGGGTCAGGGGAAGCTTTCTTT
CDR3 protein: CASSLGSGEAFF
D gene: NA
clone size: NA
V gene: TRBV11-2
J gene: TRBJ1-1

CDR3 DNA: TGTGCCACCGCCGACGGGGGGCAGGGGCATCAGCCCCAGCATTTT
CDR3 protein: CATADGGQGHQPQHF
D gene: NA
clone size: NA
V gene: TRBV6-5
J gene: TRBJ1-5

CDR3 DNA: TGTGCCAGCAGCTTAGATGGGGCAGGGATCCTCCAAGAGACCCAGTACTTC
CDR3 protein: CASSLDGAGILQETQYF
D gene: NA
clone size: once
V gene: TRBV11-2
J gene: TRBJ2-5

CDR3 DNA: TGTGCCAGCAGCTCGGGAGGGACTAGCCTCTCCTACGAGCAGTACTTC
CDR3 protein: CASSSGGTSLSYEQYF
D gene: TRBD2
clone size: NA
V gene: TRBV7-6
J gene: TRBJ2-7

CDR3 DNA: TGCGCCAGCAGCCGGGAAAGTACAGGGCTGGGTTCACCCCTCCACTTT
CDR3 protein: CASSRESTGLGSPLHF
D gene: NA
clone size: NA
V gene: TRBV4-1
J gene: TRBJ1-6

CDR3 DNA: TGTGCCAGCAGCCTCCTAGCGGGGGGAAGGGAGACCCAGTACTTC
CDR3 protein: CASSLLAGGRETQYF
D gene: TRBD2
clone size: NA
V gene: TRBV7-2
J gene: TRBJ2-5

CDR3 DNA: TGTGCCAGCAGTCGGTTGAACACTGAAGCTTTCTTT
CDR3 protein: CASSRLNTEAFF
D gene: NA
clone size: few
V gene: TRBV6-2/TRBV6-3
J gene: TRBJ1-1

CDR3 DNA: TGTGCCAGCAGCACCAGGGGTGGGGCTGAAGCTTTCTTT
CDR3 protein: CASSTRGGAEAFF
D gene: NA
clone size: few
V gene: TRBV7-8
J gene: TRBJ1-1

CDR3 DNA: TGCGCCAGCAGCTTGTCGCGCGGGCCTTACAATGAGCAGTTCTTC
CDR3 protein: CASSLSRGPYNEQFF
D gene: NA
clone size: NA
V gene: TRBV5-1
J gene: TRBJ2-1

CDR3 DNA: TGTGCCAGCAGCGCGAACGGACAGTCAGATACGCAGTATTTT
CDR3 protein: CASSANGQSDTQYF
D gene: NA
clone size: NA
V gene: TRBV7-3
J gene: TRBJ2-3

CDR3 DNA: TGTGCCAGCAGCCGAAGCGGGGTAGTAAACACCATATATTTT
CDR3 protein: CASSRSGVVNTIYF
D gene: NA
clone size: NA
V gene: TRBV3-1/TRBV3-2
J gene: TRBJ1-3

CDR3 DNA: TGCGCCAGCAGCCAAGATGGACAGGGGGGAGTGGAGACCCAGTACTTC
CDR3 protein: CASSQDGQGGVETQYF
D gene: TRBD1
clone size: few
V gene: TRBV4-1
J gene: TRBJ2-5

CDR3 DNA: TGTGCCAGCAGTTACTTAGGGGACAGGGGGAACTATGGCTACACCTTC
CDR3 protein: CASSYLGDRGNYGYTF
D gene: TRBD1
clone size: NA
V gene: TRBV6-5
J gene: TRBJ1-2

CDR3 DNA: TGTGCCAGCAGCGTACAGGGGAGGGGAGAGAATGAAAAACTGTTTTTT
CDR3 protein: CASSVQGRGENEKLFF
D gene: NA
clone size: NA
V gene: TRBV9
J gene: TRBJ1-4

CDR3 DNA: TGTGCCAGCAGCTTATCATCCGGGGCCAACGTCCTGACTTTC
CDR3 protein: CASSLSSGANVLTF
D gene: NA
clone size: NA
V gene: TRBV7-3
J gene: TRBJ2-6

CDR3 DNA: TGTGCCTGGAGGGTCATAACCGGGACAGCCATCAATCAGCGTGGCTACACCTTC
CDR3 protein: CAWRVITGTAINQRGYTF
D gene: TRBD1
clone size: many
V gene: TRBV30
J gene: TRBJ1-2

CDR3 DNA: TGTGCCAGCAGCCAAACCCCGGGACGGGGACTCGTCTTC
CDR3 protein: CASSQTPGRGLVF
D gene: NA
clone size: once
V gene: TRBV11-3
J gene: TRBJ2-1

CDR3 DNA: TGTGCCAGCAGTTACGTGCAGGGGGCATCCACTGAAGCTTTCTTT
CDR3 protein: CASSYVQGASTEAFF
D gene: TRBD1
clone size: NA
V gene: TRBV6-5
J gene: TRBJ1-1

CDR3 DNA: TGTGCCAGCAGTGAGGGGGAGGGCGAAGGCAATCAGCCCCAGCATTTT
CDR3 protein: CASSEGEGEGNQPQHF
D gene: NA
clone size: NA
V gene: TRBV6-1
J gene: TRBJ1-5

CDR3 DNA: TGTGCCAGCAACCGAGGGACATGGACTAGCGGGGACACAGATACGCAGTATTTT
CDR3 protein: CASNRGTWTSGDTDTQYF
D gene: TRBD2
clone size: NA
V gene: TRBV7-9
J gene: TRBJ2-3

CDR3 DNA: TGTGCCAGCAGTTTATCGATGGACAGGGTGAGAGCTAACTATGGCTACACCTTC
CDR3 protein: CASSLSMDRVRANYGYTF
D gene: TRBD1
clone size: NA
V gene: TRBV27
J gene: TRBJ1-2

CDR3 DNA: TGTGCCAGCACCCTGGTCCGGGGAGACACTGAAGCTTTCTTT
CDR3 protein: CASTLVRGDTEAFF
D gene: NA
clone size: NA
V gene: TRBV6-5
J gene: TRBJ1-1

CDR3 DNA: TGTGCCAGCAGCCAATCGACAGGGGGCGCAGGTTCGTTCGGCTACACCTTC
CDR3 protein: CASSQSTGGAGSFGYTF
D gene: TRBD1
clone size: NA
V gene: TRBV4-2
J gene: TRBJ1-2

CDR3 DNA: TGTGCCAGCAGCGCCGGCAGGGGTTATTGGACTGAAGCTTTCTTT
CDR3 protein: CASSAGRGYWTEAFF
D gene: NA
clone size: NA
V gene: TRBV6-5
J gene: TRBJ1-1

CDR3 DNA: TGTGCCTGGGCCCCTAGAGGGACTAGCGGGGGTGGTGAGCAGTTCTTC
CDR3 protein: CAWAPRGTSGGGEQFF
D gene: TRBD2
clone size: NA
V gene: TRBV30
J gene: TRBJ2-1

CDR3 DNA: TGTGCCAGCAGCTATGGACAGGGAATTCCTGGAAACACCATATATTTT
CDR3 protein: CASSYGQGIPGNTIYF
D gene: TRBD1
clone size: NA
V gene: TRBV3-1/TRBV3-2
J gene: TRBJ1-3

CDR3 DNA: TGCGCCAGCAGCTTATACAGTCGCAATGAGCAGTTCTTC
CDR3 protein: CASSLYSRNEQFF
D gene: NA
clone size: NA
V gene: TRBV5-1
J gene: TRBJ2-1

CDR3 DNA: TGTGCCAGCAGTCCACAGGCTCTCACTGAAGCTTTCTTT
CDR3 protein: CASSPQALTEAFF
D gene: NA
clone size: NA
V gene: TRBV12-3/TRBV12-4
J gene: TRBJ1-1

CDR3 DNA: TGTGCCAGTAGTATGTGGACAGGGGTAAGACAGCCCCAGCATTTT
CDR3 protein: CASSMWTGVRQPQHF
D gene: TRBD1
clone size: NA
V gene: TRBV19
J gene: TRBJ1-5

CDR3 DNA: TGCGCCAGCAGCCAAGTGGGGCAGGGCGAAATTATATACTTC
CDR3 protein: CASSQVGQGEIIYF
D gene: NA
clone size: few
V gene: TRBV4-1
J gene: TRBJ2-5

CDR3 DNA: TGTGCCAGCAGCTTAGGTGGCAGGGAAATCCCCTACGAGCAGTACTTC
CDR3 protein: CASSLGGREIPYEQYF
D gene: NA
clone size: NA
V gene: TRBV7-9
J gene: TRBJ2-7

CDR3 DNA: TGTGCCAGCACACCAGGGTGGGCCCATAATTCACCCCTCCACTTT
CDR3 protein: CASTPGWAHNSPLHF
D gene: NA
clone size: NA
V gene: TRBV6-5
J gene: TRBJ1-6

CDR3 DNA: TGTGCCAGCAGCTTCGTAGCGGGGGGCACAGATACGCAGTATTTT
CDR3 protein: CASSFVAGGTDTQYF
D gene: TRBD2
clone size: NA
V gene: TRBV7-3
J gene: TRBJ2-3

CDR3 DNA: TGTGCCAGCAGCAGAGCGACAGGAGCCTATGGCTACACCTTC
CDR3 protein: CASSRATGAYGYTF
D gene: NA
clone size: NA
V gene: TRBV7-2
J gene: TRBJ1-2

CDR3 DNA: TGTGCCAGCAGCCCCGTCCTGTCTAATTCACCCCTCCACTTT
CDR3 protein: CASSPVLSNSPLHF
D gene: NA
clone size: NA
V gene: TRBV3-1/TRBV3-2
J gene: TRBJ1-6

CDR3 DNA: TGCGCCAGCAGTGAGGTGCAGAGCAGCGGGGGAACAGATACGCAGTATTTT
CDR3 protein: CASSEVQSSGGTDTQYF
D gene: TRBD2
clone size: many
V gene: TRBV10-1
J gene: TRBJ2-3

CDR3 DNA: TGTGCCACCACCCCTTACCTCGACAGGGAGGCTAACTATGGCTACACCTTC
CDR3 protein: CATTPYLDREANYGYTF
D gene: TRBD1
clone size: NA
V gene: TRBV15
J gene: TRBJ1-2

CDR3 DNA: TGTGCCAGCAGTTTAAGGCTAGCCGCCACAGATACGCAGTATTTT
CDR3 protein: CASSLRLAATDTQYF
D gene: NA
clone size: once
V gene: TRBV27
J gene: TRBJ2-3

CDR3 DNA: TGCGCCAGCAGTGCGGACAGGGCCGGGGGCTACACCTTC
CDR3 protein: CASSADRAGGYTF
D gene: TRBD1
clone size: NA
V gene: TRBV10-1
J gene: TRBJ1-2

CDR3 DNA: TGCGCCAGCGGGGCAGGCCTATATTCACCCCTCCACTTT
CDR3 protein: CASGAGLYSPLHF
D gene: NA
clone size: NA
V gene: TRBV10-2
J gene: TRBJ1-6

CDR3 DNA: TGTGCCAGCAGTGAAGCCGGACAGGGGAACTATGGCTACACCTTC
CDR3 protein: CASSEAGQGNYGYTF
D gene: TRBD1
clone size: NA
V gene: TRBV2
J gene: TRBJ1-2

CDR3 DNA: TGTGCCAGCAGCGGACAGGAGGCCCCCCTAACTGAAGCTTTCTTT
CDR3 protein: CASSGQEAPLTEAFF
D gene: NA
clone size: NA
V gene: TRBV9
J gene: TRBJ1-1

CDR3 DNA: TGTGCCAGCACAACAACTAATGAAAAACTGTTTTTT
CDR3 protein: CASTTTNEKLFF
D gene: NA
clone size: few
V gene: TRBV2
J gene: TRBJ1-4

CDR3 DNA: TGCAGCGCCGGGAGGGGGGCTCCCTACGAGCAGTACTTC
CDR3 protein: CSAGRGAPYEQYF
D gene: TRBD2
clone size: NA
V gene: TRBV29-1
J gene: TRBJ2-7

CDR3 DNA: TGTGCCTGGAGTGTACAGGGGGCTCGTGAAGCTTTCTTT
CDR3 protein: CAWSVQGAREAFF
D gene: TRBD1
clone size: once
V gene: TRBV30
J gene: TRBJ1-1

CDR3 DNA: TGTGCCAGCTCACCACCGCAGGGAATGCTGGAGCAGTTCTTC
CDR3 protein: CASSPPQGMLEQFF
D gene: NA
clone size: NA
V gene: TRBV18
J gene: TRBJ2-1

CDR3 DNA: TGTGCCAGCACCCCCGGACAGGGCTATCAGCCCCAGCATTTT
CDR3 protein: CASTPGQGYQPQHF
D gene: TRBD1
clone size: NA
V gene: TRBV7-2
J gene: TRBJ1-5

CDR3 DNA: TGTGCCAGCAGCGCAACTCGCACAGATACGCAGTATTTT
CDR3 protein: CASSATRTDTQYF
D gene: NA
clone size: NA
V gene: TRBV2
J gene: TRBJ2-3

CDR3 DNA: TGTGCCAGCAGTTCTATCCAAGAGACCCAGTACTTC
CDR3 protein: CASSSIQETQYF
D gene: NA
clone size: NA
V gene: TRBV7-6
J gene: TRBJ2-5

CDR3 DNA: TGTGCCATCAGCCTTGGGGGGTCCGGGGGGAACTATGGCTACACCTTC
CDR3 protein: CAISLGGSGGNYGYTF
D gene: NA
clone size: NA
V gene: TRBV10-3
J gene: TRBJ1-2

CDR3 DNA: TGTGCCAGCAGCGCCGGGACAGGGACTGAAAAACTGTTTTTT
CDR3 protein: CASSAGTGTEKLFF
D gene: TRBD1
clone size: NA
V gene: TRBV9
J gene: TRBJ1-4

CDR3 DNA: TGTGCCAGCAGCGTAGAAGCGGGGGGGATTTTGACAGATACGCAGTATTTT
CDR3 protein: CASSVEAGGILTDTQYF
D gene: TRBD2
clone size: NA
V gene: TRBV9
J gene: TRBJ2-3